This T cell receptor beta chain was identified in a study of blood T cell repertoires in COVID-19. Background on the study: COVID-19 samples from acute and convalescent phases originated in the United States, Italy and Spain. T cells, B-cell-depleted T cells, or PBMCs supplied cDNA or gDNA.

Here immunoSEQ multiplex PCR was the method, and the copy in TCRdb shows in-frame clones only, minus some. Seen here are 250,000 to 350,000 clones, approximately 85% observed once, and the top ten hold 0.8% to 1%. The study assigned cohorts using participant-reported clinical history. V was cut by 4 bases and J by 3 bases, with 28 bases left in between. This CDR3 is built from 19 residues. Germline V gene sequence: CDR1 SGHRS, CDR2 YFSETQ. Sequencing input: PBMCs or T cells enriched from blood (not recorded which). The TCR comes from a woman aged 30 to 39 who had recovered from COVID-19. The rearrangement joins TRBV5-1 to TRBJ1-2; D is unclear. CDR3 protein: CASSPGTTTLITLDYGYTF. Written as DNA, the CDR3 is TGCGCCAGCAGCCCGGGTACTACCACTCTTATAACATTGGACTATGGCTACACCTTC.